A selection of T cell receptor beta chains follows, all from one sample in a study of blood T cell repertoires in COVID-19. Assay used: immunoSEQ multiplex PCR; TCRdb lists only in-frame clones, some missing. The sample carries about 64,000 clones, 75% to 90% recorded once. The sequenced material came from peripheral blood. The receptors stem from a human donor in a cohort sampled during active COVID-19. CDR3s include the opening cysteine and the closing phenylalanine or tryptophan. D genes are given only for firm matches. Clone size, where shown, is once, few, many, or a class for clones that have expanded.

TRBD1 TRBJ1-5 TRBV4-1 few TGCGCCAGCAGCCAAGGGACAGGGGGGAATAATCAGCCCCAGCATTTT CASSQGTGGNNQPQHF
TRBD1 TRBJ1-5 TRBV4-1 . TGCGCCAGCAGCAGAAACCGGGACAGGGTGGATCAGCCCCAGCATTTT CASSRNRDRVDQPQHF
TRBD1 TRBJ2-7 TRBV3-1/TRBV3-2 . TGTGCCAGCAGCCAAGGGACAGGGACCGAGCAGTACTTC CASSQGTGTEQYF
TRBD1 TRBJ1-4 TRBV7-8 . TGTGCCAGCAGCCTGAGACAGGGGAATGTTAGGGAAAAACTGTTTTTT CASSLRQGNVREKLFF
. TRBJ2-1 TRBV7-9 . TGTGCCAGCAGCTTAACAGAGTCCTACAATGAGCAGTTCTTC CASSLTESYNEQFF
TRBD2 TRBJ2-3 TRBV5-1 . TGCGCCAGCAGCCCCGGGGGGGGTCTCACAGATACGCAGTATTTT CASSPGGGLTDTQYF
TRBD1 TRBJ2-1 TRBV4-1 . TGCGCCAGCAGCCAAGTATACGGCAAGGGACAGGCCAGCCATGAGCAGTTCTTC CASSQVYGKGQASHEQFF
. TRBJ2-1 TRBV19 . TGTGCCAGTAGTAACCGGGACAAGACGAGGGGTGAGCAGTTCTTC CASSNRDKTRGEQFF
TRBD2 TRBJ2-1 TRBV27 . TGTGCCAGCAGCCGACTAGCGGGGGCAACGTACAATGAGCAGTTCTTC CASSRLAGATYNEQFF
. TRBJ1-2 TRBV29-1 . TGCAGCGTTGAAGACAACAGGGCTGGCTACACCTTC CSVEDNRAGYTF
TRBD2 TRBJ2-1 TRBV10-3 . TGTGCCATCAGTGAGTCTCAGGGCGGGGGTGCAAATGAGCAGTTCTTC CAISESQGGGANEQFF
. TRBJ1-5 TRBV7-8 few TGTGCCAGCAGACTTAGCTCTGGGCAGGGCTGGAATCAGCCCCAGCATTTT CASRLSSGQGWNQPQHF
TRBD1 TRBJ1-4 TRBV30 once TGTGCCTGGAACCGAGGGACAGGATATAATGAAAAACTGTTTTTT CAWNRGTGYNEKLFF
. TRBJ2-3 TRBV3-1/TRBV3-2 . TGTGCCAGCAGCCAAGATCCGGACAACACAGATACGCAGTATTTT CASSQDPDNTDTQYF
. TRBJ1-1 TRBV7-8 . TGTGCCAGCAGCTTAACGGGGGACACTGAAGCTTTCTTT CASSLTGDTEAFF
TRBD2 TRBJ2-5 TRBV5-1 . TGCGCCAGCAGCTTGGCCCTCCTAGCGGGGGAAGAGACCCAGTACTTC CASSLALLAGEETQYF
. TRBJ2-5 TRBV11-3 . TGTGCCAGCAGCTTATCCGGGGTGATTGGAGAGACCCAGTACTTC CASSLSGVIGETQYF
. TRBJ1-2 TRBV6-5 . TGTGCCAGCGGGGGGAATAACTATGGCTACACCTTC CASGGNNYGYTF
. TRBJ1-1 TRBV12-5 few TGTGCTAGTGGTACTGGGGCCACTGAAGCTTTCTTT CASGTGATEAFF
. TRBJ1-5 TRBV19 . TGTGCCAGTAGTATACCAGGGATGGGCAATCAGCCCCAGCATTTT CASSIPGMGNQPQHF
. TRBJ2-1 TRBV3-1/TRBV3-2 . TGTGCCAGCAGCGCGACTAGTTTGTACAATGAGCAGTTCTTC CASSATSLYNEQFF
TRBD2 TRBJ2-1 TRBV7-9 once TGTGCCAGCAGCCCCGGGACTAGCGGGTACAATGAGCAGTTCTTC CASSPGTSGYNEQFF
. TRBJ1-4 TRBV28 . TGTGCCAGCAGTTTGGGCAGGGCGCCAACTAATGAAAAACTGTTTTTT CASSLGRAPTNEKLFF
TRBD1 TRBJ2-1 TRBV29-1 . TGCAGCGTTGAATTACAGGGGGTTGCCTACAATGAGCAGTTCTTC CSVELQGVAYNEQFF
. TRBJ1-1 TRBV30 . TGTGCCTGTACAACAGTGAACACTGAAGCTTTCTTT CACTTVNTEAFF
TRBD2 TRBJ2-2 TRBV3-1/TRBV3-2 . TGTGCCAGCAGCTCCAGGACTAGCAGTTTCACCGGGGAGCTGTTTTTT CASSSRTSSFTGELFF
. TRBJ2-3 TRBV4-1 . TGCGCCAGCAGCTCTATCCGAGATACGCAGTATTTT CASSSIRDTQYF
. TRBJ1-1 TRBV5-1 . TGCGCCAGCAGCTTGGGCAACATGAACACTGAAGCTTTCTTT CASSLGNMNTEAFF
. TRBJ1-3 TRBV30 . TGTGCCTGGTTGCGCCCCATCCTAAACACCATATATTTT CAWLRPILNTIYF
TRBD1 TRBJ1-4 TRBV11-2 . TGTGCCAGCAGCTCCACAGGGGGCGCCGGCGAAAAACTGTTTTTT CASSSTGGAGEKLFF
TRBD2 TRBJ2-3 TRBV19 . TGTGCCAGTAGTATGACTAGCGGGGAGGTAGATACGCAGTATTTT CASSMTSGEVDTQYF
. TRBJ1-2 TRBV18 . TGTGCCAGCTCGCTGGACACCCCCCCGACCTATGGCTACACCTTC CASSLDTPPTYGYTF
. TRBJ1-1 TRBV27 . TGTGCCAGCAGGACAATCGGGGGATTGAACACTGAAGCTTTCTTT CASRTIGGLNTEAFF
. TRBJ1-6 TRBV5-1 . TGCGCCAGCACGGAGGGAACCTCCTATAATTCACCCCTCCACTTT CASTEGTSYNSPLHF
. TRBJ1-5 TRBV10-3 once TGTGCCATCGGGGGCTGGGGCCCTAATCAGCCCCAGCATTTT CAIGGWGPNQPQHF
. TRBJ1-3 TRBV5-4 . TGTGCCAGCAGCTTGGGGGCAGGGCCTGGAAACACCATATATTTT CASSLGAGPGNTIYF
. TRBJ1-1 TRBV7-3 once TGTGCCAGCAGCTCTGCTATGAACACTGAAGCTTTCTTT CASSSAMNTEAFF
TRBD2 TRBJ2-3 TRBV28 . TGTGCCAGCGCGACTAGCGGGGGGGCCACAGATACGCAGTATTTT CASATSGGATDTQYF
TRBD2 TRBJ2-3 TRBV5-1 . TGCGCCAGCGGGACTAGCGTGTCTACAGATACGCAGTATTTT CASGTSVSTDTQYF
. TRBJ1-6 TRBV5-1 . TGCGCCAGCAGCCCTCAAGGACAGAGAAATAATTCACCCCTCCACTTT CASSPQGQRNNSPLHF
. TRBJ1-3 TRBV27 . TGTGCCAGCAGTCCCCCACTCAGGAATCCCACTGGAAACACCATATATTTT CASSPPLRNPTGNTIYF
. TRBJ1-2 TRBV11-2 . TGTGCCAGCAGCTTCTCTCCGACGGGTTTAGGTGGCTACACCTTC CASSFSPTGLGGYTF
TRBD2 TRBJ2-1 TRBV5-1 . TGCGCCAGCAGTACATTAGCGGGGGGATACAATGAGCAGTTCTTC CASSTLAGGYNEQFF
. TRBJ1-5 TRBV19 . TGTGCCAGTAGTGTAAGGGGGAGCAATCAGCCCCAGCATTTT CASSVRGSNQPQHF
. TRBJ2-5 TRBV18 . TGTGCCAGCTCACCATTTGGCAGCCAAGAGACCCAGTACTTC CASSPFGSQETQYF
. TRBJ2-2 TRBV7-6 once TGTGCCAGCAGGCCGGGATCCCACACCGGGGAGCTGTTTTTT CASRPGSHTGELFF
TRBD2 TRBJ2-2 TRBV15 . TGTGCCACCAGCAGGGAACTAGCGGCCGGGGAGCTGTTTTTT CATSRELAAGELFF
TRBD1 TRBJ2-2 TRBV7-9 . TGTGCCAGCAGCTTCCAGGGGGACACCGGGGAGCTGTTTTTT CASSFQGDTGELFF
. TRBJ2-5 TRBV19 once TGTGCCAGTAGTATAGGGGCAGGGGGGGAGACCCAGTACTTC CASSIGAGGETQYF
. TRBJ1-1 TRBV7-9 . TGTGCCAGCAGCTTATTGCGGCCTCAGAACACTGAAGCTTTCTTT CASSLLRPQNTEAFF
TRBD1 TRBJ1-6 TRBV6-1 . TGTGCCAGCAGTGAAGCGGATATGACAGGGAACTCACCCCTCCACTTT CASSEADMTGNSPLHF
TRBD1 TRBJ1-2 TRBV24-1 . TGTGCCACCAGTGACAGACAGGGGGCGGGCCGCCATGGCTACACCTTC CATSDRQGAGRHGYTF
. TRBJ2-7 TRBV3-1/TRBV3-2 . TGTGCCAGCAGCCAATGGGCCGGGGAATACGCCTACGAGCAGTACTTC CASSQWAGEYAYEQYF
. TRBJ1-1 TRBV5-1 . TGCGCCAGCAGCTCGGGACTTCGAGTCCTTGGGCACACTGAAGCTTTCTTT CASSSGLRVLGHTEAFF
. TRBJ2-2 TRBV7-9 . TGTGCCAGCAGCTGGCCAGGGTTGAACACCGGGGAGCTGTTTTTT CASSWPGLNTGELFF